The rows below give T cell receptor beta chains drawn from one sample of a study of shared clonotypes between healthy human individuals. Sequencing used immunoSEQ multiplex PCR; TCRdb keeps in-frame clones, though not all of them. The repertoire holds 2 million to 2.5 million clones, 85% to 95% seen once, with approximately 0.39% in the top ten. Sequenced sample: naive CD4+ T cells from PBMCs. These TCRs come from a man aged 18-30 years in good health. Some clones in this sample may be carry-over from other donors' samples. CDR3s include the opening cysteine and the closing phenylalanine or tryptophan. The D gene is left open where the match is weak. The size entry is marked missing in some rows and otherwise reads once, few, many or a size class.

>NA|TRBJ2-4|TRBV5-4|TRBD2
TGTGCCAGCAGCTTGGCCGGGGGGGGTGTAAACATTCAGTACTTC
CASSLAGGGVNIQYF
>once|TRBJ2-1|TRBV29-1|NA
TGCAGCGTGGGAGGAGTCGTTAGGTTTCTGACTTACAATGAGCAGTTCTTC
CSVGGVVRFLTYNEQFF
>NA|TRBJ1-4|TRBV19|NA
TGTGCCAGTATCGGGACTCTTAATGAAAAACTGTTTTTT
CASIGTLNEKLFF
>NA|TRBJ1-4|TRBV4-3|NA
TGCGCCAGCAGCCAAGAGACCCCCCCCGACACTAATGAAAAACTGTTTTTT
CASSQETPPDTNEKLFF
>NA|TRBJ2-7|TRBV4-1|TRBD1
TGCGCCAGCAGCCAGTTCGACAGGGTGCCTTACGAGCAGTACTTC
CASSQFDRVPYEQYF
>NA|TRBJ1-1|TRBV6-1|NA
TGTGCCAGCAGTGGACCTAACACTGAAGCTTTCTTT
CASSGPNTEAFF
>NA|TRBJ2-3|TRBV7-6|NA
TGTGCCAGCAGCTTGTCCCAGGCAGGGCCAGATACGCAGTATTTT
CASSLSQAGPDTQYF
>NA|TRBJ2-3|TRBV27|NA
TGTGCCAGCAGTAGGCCTCGCGATACGCAGTATTTT
CASSRPRDTQYF
>once|TRBJ2-5|TRBV29-1|NA
TGCAGCGTTGCCCCAGGGGCCCTGTGGGAGACCCAGTACTTC
CSVAPGALWETQYF
>NA|TRBJ2-4|TRBV19|TRBD1
TGTGCCAGTAGTCGGGGGGACAGGGGGACGATAGCCAAAAACATTCAGTACTTC
CASSRGDRGTIAKNIQYF